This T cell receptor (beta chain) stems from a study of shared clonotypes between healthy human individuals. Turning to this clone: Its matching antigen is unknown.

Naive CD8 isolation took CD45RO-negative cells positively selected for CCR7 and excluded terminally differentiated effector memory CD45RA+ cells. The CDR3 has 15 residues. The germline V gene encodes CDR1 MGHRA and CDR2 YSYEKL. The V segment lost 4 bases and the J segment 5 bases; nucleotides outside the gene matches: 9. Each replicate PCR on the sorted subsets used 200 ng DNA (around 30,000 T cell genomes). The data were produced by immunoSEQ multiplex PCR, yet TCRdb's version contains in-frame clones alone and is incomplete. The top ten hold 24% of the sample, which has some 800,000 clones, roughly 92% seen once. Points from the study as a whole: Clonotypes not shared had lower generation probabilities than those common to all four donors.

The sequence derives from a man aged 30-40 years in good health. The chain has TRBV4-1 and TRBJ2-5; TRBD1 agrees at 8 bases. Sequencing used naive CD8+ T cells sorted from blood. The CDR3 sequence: CASSPIAGGWETQYF. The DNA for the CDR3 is TGCGCCAGCAGCCCTATTGCAGGGGGCTGGGAGACCCAGTACTTC.